The 19 T cell receptor beta chains below were found in one sample sequenced in a study of blood T cell repertoires in COVID-19. Measured with immunoSEQ multiplex PCR; TCRdb has only the in-frame clones, and not every one. This sample has 200,000 to 250,000 clones, with 82% found just once. The sample was peripheral blood. The receptors shown here come from a woman of 80 years or more with active or convalescent COVID-19.

V gene TRBV6-2 or TRBV6-3 combines with J gene TRBJ1-5; 12 bases fit TRBD1. Unmatched junction bases numbered 5, after V lost 5 bases and J lost 3 bases. The germline CDR1 and CDR2 sequences are MNHEY and SVGEGT. There are 16 residues in the CDR3. The CDR3 sequence is CASSTRGQGANQPQHF. In DNA, the CDR3 is TGTGCCAGCAGTACGCGGGGACAGGGGGCCAATCAGCCCCAGCATTTT.

The gene calls are TRBV12-3 or TRBV12-4 and TRBJ1-1; tentative D call: TRBD1 (6 bases). The CDR3 has 12 residues. Trimming stripped 1 base from V and 13 bases from J, with 13 bases between. The CDR3 loop is CASSLERGIGFF. The CDR3 DNA sequence: TGTGCCAGCAGTTTAGAAAGGGGGATCGGTTTCTTT.

This chain joins TRBV19 and TRBJ1-2; 7 positions agree with TRBD1. The V and J ends lost 4 bases and 2 bases, in that order; junction bases with no gene match: 7. This CDR3 has 15 amino acids. The germline V gene has CDR1 LNHDA and CDR2 SQIVND (reference sequence). CDR3 amino acids: CASSRDRATNYGYTF. In DNA, the CDR3 is TGTGCCAGTAGTAGAGACAGGGCTACGAACTATGGCTACACCTTC.

This chain connects TRBV2 to TRBJ1-4; perhaps TRBD1 as D (6 bases). Trimming took off 6 bases at V and 4 bases at J, with 15 bases between the two ends. The length of the CDR3 is 15 residues. CDR1 and CDR2 (germline): SNHLY, FYNNEI. The DNA of the CDR3 is TGTGCCAGCAGCGTTACCGGGACAAATAATGAAAAACTGTTTTTT. Translating it yields CASSVTGTNNEKLFF.

This clone was seen a few times. V usage is TRBV5-6 and J usage is TRBJ1-2; the D is unclear. The CDR3 sequence is 12 residues long. V dropped 0 bases and J dropped 8 bases, with 8 bases sitting between them. From germline, CDR1 is SGHDT and CDR2 YYEEEE. The CDR3 sequence: CASSLALLGYTF. The CDR3, as DNA: TGTGCCAGCAGCTTGGCCCTGTTGGGCTACACCTTC.

This chain links TRBV25-1 with TRBJ2-1; 9 positions match TRBD1. Per the germline V gene, CDR1 is MGHDK and CDR2 is SYGVNS. V trimming: 4 bases; J trimming: 3 bases; junction bases outside the gene matches: 4. The CDR3 length is 15 residues. The CDR3 region has the DNA TGTGCCAGCAGTGCGGGACAGGGAAACTACAATGAGCAGTTCTTC. This translates into CASSAGQGNYNEQFF.

This chain connects TRBV15 to TRBJ2-1; weak D call: TRBD2 (5 bases). V lost 1 base to trimming and J lost 3 bases, with 16 bases between them. The CDR3 spans 17 residues. CDR1 is LNHNV and CDR2 is YYDKDF in the germline V gene (reference sequence). CDR3 amino acids: CATSRVMWEKDYNEQFF. The CDR3 DNA reads TGTGCCACCAGCAGAGTTATGTGGGAGAAAGACTACAATGAGCAGTTCTTC.

The V call is TRBV28, the J call TRBJ2-2, with D possibly matching TRBD2 (5 bases). The CDR3 contains 18 residues. Trimming stripped 3 bases from V and 0 bases from J, with 17 bases between. Germline V gene lookup returns CDR1 MDHEN and CDR2 SYDVKM. CDR3 bases: TGTGCCAGCAGTTTTGGCTTTAGCGAAGCTGCGAACACCGGGGAGCTGTTTTTT. It encodes CASSFGFSEAANTGELFF.

Only one count was recorded for this clone. V is TRBV12-3 or TRBV12-4 and J is TRBJ1-1, with unresolved D. V lost 7 bases and J 5 bases, leaving 11 bases between the germline ends. The CDR3 totals 12 residues. In DNA, the CDR3 is TGTGCCAGCACGTTGGCTGTTACTGAAGCTTTCTTT. Translating gives CASTLAVTEAFF.

This clone has a count of ten or more. This chain joins TRBV7-9 and TRBJ2-1; 12 bases map to TRBD2. The CDR3 covers 18 residues. V shed 5 bases, J shed 4 bases, and the junction held 12 bases outside the gene matches. The germline V gene encodes CDR1 SEHNR and CDR2 FQNEAQ (reference sequence). CDR3 sequence (DNA): TGTGCCAGCAGCCCAGGCTCTAGGACTAGCGGGGTGTACAATGAGCAGTTCTTC. Amino acid sequence: CASSPGSRTSGVYNEQFF.

The V call is TRBV28, the J call TRBJ2-1, with D perhaps TRBD2 (5 bases). Deletions cut 4 bases from V and 2 bases from J, with 12 bases between. Germline assignment: CDR1 MDHEN and CDR2 SYDVKM. The CDR3 has 15 amino acids. DNA for the CDR3: TGTGCCAGCAGTTGGCTGAGCGGAACCTACAATGAGCAGTTCTTC. Translation gives CASSWLSGTYNEQFF.

The J gene is TRBJ2-1, the V gene TRBV4-2; weak D call: TRBD1 (5 bases). Trimming took 3 bases from V and 9 from J, leaving 12 bases between them. The CDR3 loop spans 13 amino acids. Germline CDR1 reads LGHNA; CDR2 reads YNFKEQ. The CDR3 reads CASSHPQDPEQFF. The CDR3 nucleotides read TGTGCCAGCAGCCATCCACAGGACCCTGAGCAGTTCTTC.

The chain uses TRBV18 and TRBJ1-5, with 7 bases fitting TRBD1. Germline V gene lookup returns CDR1 KGHSH and CDR2 LQKENI. This CDR3 is 14 amino acids long. V gave up 5 bases and J gave up 7 bases; unmatched junction bases: 8. CDR3 protein: CASSNGNRGQPQHF. CDR3 nucleotides: TGTGCCAGCTCAAACGGAAACAGGGGCCAGCCCCAGCATTTT.

The sample holds a few counts of this clone. The chain carries TRBV7-2 and TRBJ2-2, with 9 bases fitting TRBD2. V shed 1 base and J 2 bases; nucleotides not matched to a gene: 2. Germline CDR1 reads SGHTA; CDR2 reads FQGNSA. This CDR3 spans 16 amino acids. The chain's CDR3 is CASSLDGTSNTGELFF. In DNA form, the CDR3 reads TGTGCCAGCAGCTTAGATGGGACTAGCAACACCGGGGAGCTGTTTTTT.

This clone was found once. This sequence joins TRBV3-1 (or the pseudogene TRBV3-2) and TRBJ2-1, with D possibly being TRBD2 (9 bases). Trimming removed 3 bases from V and 10 bases from J, with 22 bases in between. Germline V lookup: CDR1 LGHDT, CDR2 YNNKEL (reference sequence). This CDR3 comprises 16 residues. CDR3 nucleotide sequence: TGTGCCAGCAGCCAGGGGGTCAGCGGGGGGACAGGAGAGCAGTTCTTC. This gives the protein CASSQGVSGGTGEQFF.

The chain couples TRBV3-1 (or the pseudogene TRBV3-2) to TRBJ2-3; TRBD2 matches 8 bases. From germline, CDR1 is LGHDT and CDR2 YNNKEL (reference sequence). The CDR3 has 16 residues. V was clipped by 2 bases and J by 0 bases; unmatched bases: 4. In DNA, the CDR3 is TGTGCCAGCAGCCAATATAGCGGGATTAGCACAGATACGCAGTATTTT. Protein: CASSQYSGISTDTQYF.

V gene TRBV5-6 combines with J gene TRBJ1-5; weak D call: TRBD1 (6 bases). This CDR3 is built from 15 residues. V lost 3 bases and J lost 2, with 12 bases in between. CDR1 and CDR2 (germline): SGHDT, YYEEEE. The CDR3 reads CASSSRQAGNQPQHF. The CDR3 DNA reads as TGTGCCAGCAGCTCGCGACAGGCGGGCAATCAGCCCCAGCATTTT. Together with reference TRBV5-6 and TRBJ1-5, the CDR3 gives the full variable domain: DAGVTQSPTHLIKTRGQQVTLRCSPKSGHDTVSWYQQALGQGPQFIFQYYEEEERQRGNFPDRFSGHQFPNYSSELNVNALLLGDSALYLCASSSRQAGNQPQHFGDGTRLSIL.

The chain has TRBV19 and TRBJ1-5, with TRBD1 identical over 8 bases. V lost 0 bases and J lost 7; bases outside the gene matches: 14. The CDR3 is 18 residues long. Germline values: CDR1 LNHDA, CDR2 SQIVND (reference sequence). CDR3: CASSIELGGQGVWQPQHF. The CDR3 DNA reads as TGTGCCAGTAGTATAGAATTGGGTGGACAGGGCGTTTGGCAGCCCCAGCATTTT.

This clone has just a few counts. V and J are TRBV5-1 and TRBJ1-2; D perhaps matches TRBD1 (6 bases). The CDR3 runs 13 residues. V shed 4 bases and J shed 8 bases, with 15 bases lying between them. Per germline, CDR1 SGHRS and CDR2 YFSETQ. The CDR3, as DNA: TGCGCCAGCAGCCGAGGGGGTGTATACGGCTACACCTTC. As protein: CASSRGGVYGYTF.